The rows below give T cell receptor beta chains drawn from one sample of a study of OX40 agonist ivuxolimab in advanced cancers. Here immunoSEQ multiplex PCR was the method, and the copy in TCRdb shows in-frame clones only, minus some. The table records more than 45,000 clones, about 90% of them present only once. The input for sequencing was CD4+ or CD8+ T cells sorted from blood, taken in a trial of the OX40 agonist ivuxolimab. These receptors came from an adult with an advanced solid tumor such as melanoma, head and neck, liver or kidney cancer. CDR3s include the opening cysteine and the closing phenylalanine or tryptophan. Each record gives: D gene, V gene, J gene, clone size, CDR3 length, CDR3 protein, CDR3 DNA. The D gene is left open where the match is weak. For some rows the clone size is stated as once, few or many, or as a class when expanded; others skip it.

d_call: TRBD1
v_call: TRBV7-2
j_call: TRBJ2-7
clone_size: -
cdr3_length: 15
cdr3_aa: CASSLVATGTNEQYF
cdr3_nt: TGTGCCAGCAGCTTAGTCGCGACAGGGACGAACGAGCAGTACTTC

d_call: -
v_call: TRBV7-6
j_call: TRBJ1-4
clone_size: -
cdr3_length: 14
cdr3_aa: CASSLAGYGEKLFF
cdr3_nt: TGTGCCAGCAGCTTAGCGGGGTATGGAGAAAAACTGTTTTTT

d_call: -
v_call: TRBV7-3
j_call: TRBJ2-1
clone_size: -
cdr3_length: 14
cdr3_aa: CASSLETSFDEQFF
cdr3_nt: TGTGCCAGCAGCTTAGAGACCAGCTTCGATGAGCAGTTCTTC

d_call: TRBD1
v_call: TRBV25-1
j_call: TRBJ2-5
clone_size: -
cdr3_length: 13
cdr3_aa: CAAQGAEQETQYF
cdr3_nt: TGTGCCGCACAGGGGGCGGAACAAGAGACCCAGTACTTC

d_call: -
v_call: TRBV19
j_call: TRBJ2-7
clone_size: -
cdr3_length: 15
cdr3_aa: CASSSPRDNTYEQYF
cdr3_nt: TGTGCCAGTAGTAGCCCCCGGGACAACACCTACGAGCAGTACTTC

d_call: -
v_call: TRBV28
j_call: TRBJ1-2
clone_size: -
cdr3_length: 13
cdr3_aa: CASSLSTSYGYTF
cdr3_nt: TGTGCCAGCAGTTTATCGACATCATATGGCTACACCTTC

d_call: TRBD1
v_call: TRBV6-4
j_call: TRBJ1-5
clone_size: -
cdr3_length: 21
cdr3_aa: CASSDPSPDRDLVFSNQPQHF
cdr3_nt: TGTGCCAGCAGTGACCCGAGCCCAGACAGGGACCTTGTTTTCAGCAATCAGCCCCAGCATTTT

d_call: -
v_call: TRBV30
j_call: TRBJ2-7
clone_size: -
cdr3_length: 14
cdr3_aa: CAWSPLPGPYEQYF
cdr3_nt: TGTGCCTGGAGTCCCCTCCCAGGACCCTACGAGCAGTACTTC

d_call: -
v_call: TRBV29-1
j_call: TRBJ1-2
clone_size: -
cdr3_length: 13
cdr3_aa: CSVELPLGPGYTF
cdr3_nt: TGCAGCGTTGAACTACCCCTTGGCCCGGGCTACACCTTC

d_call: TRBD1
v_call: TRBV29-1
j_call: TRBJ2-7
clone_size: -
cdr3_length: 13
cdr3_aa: CSVAGGQFYEQYF
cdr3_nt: TGCAGCGTTGCTGGGGGACAGTTTTACGAGCAGTACTTC

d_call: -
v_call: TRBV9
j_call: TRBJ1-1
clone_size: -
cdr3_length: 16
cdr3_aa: CASSFNTDTLNTEAFF
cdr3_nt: TGTGCCAGCAGCTTTAATACGGACACATTGAACACTGAAGCTTTCTTT

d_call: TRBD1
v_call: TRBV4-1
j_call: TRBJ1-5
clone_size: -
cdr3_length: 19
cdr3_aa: CASSPQVWTGAMSNQPQHF
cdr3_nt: TGCGCCAGCAGCCCCCAGGTTTGGACAGGGGCCATGAGCAATCAGCCCCAGCATTTT

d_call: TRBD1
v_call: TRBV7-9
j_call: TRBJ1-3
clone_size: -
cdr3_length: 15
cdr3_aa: CASSLRQGIENTIYF
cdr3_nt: TGTGCCAGCAGCTTAAGACAGGGGATAGAAAACACCATATATTTT

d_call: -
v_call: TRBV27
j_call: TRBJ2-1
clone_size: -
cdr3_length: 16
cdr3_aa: CASSPPVSRRANEQFF
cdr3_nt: TGTGCCAGCAGCCCCCCGGTCAGCCGAAGGGCCAATGAGCAGTTCTTC

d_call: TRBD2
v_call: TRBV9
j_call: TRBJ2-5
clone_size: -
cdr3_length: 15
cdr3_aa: CASRRGGGGIETQYF
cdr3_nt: TGTGCCAGCAGGCGGGGCGGGGGGGGTATTGAGACCCAGTACTTC

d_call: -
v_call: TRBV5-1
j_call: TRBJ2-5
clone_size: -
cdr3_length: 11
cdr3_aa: CASSLEETQYF
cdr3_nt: TGCGCCAGCAGCTTGGAAGAGACCCAGTACTTC

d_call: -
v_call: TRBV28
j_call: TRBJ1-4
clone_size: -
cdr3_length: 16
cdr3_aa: CASSFPLPGVDEKLFF
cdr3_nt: TGTGCCAGCAGTTTCCCGTTACCCGGAGTGGATGAAAAACTGTTTTTT

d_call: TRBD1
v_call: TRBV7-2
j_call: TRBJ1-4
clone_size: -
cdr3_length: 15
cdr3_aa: CASSLSGQGNEKLFF
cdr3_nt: TGTGCCAGCAGCTTATCGGGACAGGGTAATGAAAAACTGTTTTTT

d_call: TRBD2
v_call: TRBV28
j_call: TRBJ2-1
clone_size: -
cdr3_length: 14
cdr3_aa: CASSGSGGRDEQFF
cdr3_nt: TGTGCCAGCAGTGGTAGCGGGGGGAGAGATGAGCAGTTCTTC

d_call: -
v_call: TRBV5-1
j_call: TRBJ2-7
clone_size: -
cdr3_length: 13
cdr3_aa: CASSPGADYEQYF
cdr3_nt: TGCGCCAGCAGCCCGGGGGCAGACTACGAGCAGTACTTC

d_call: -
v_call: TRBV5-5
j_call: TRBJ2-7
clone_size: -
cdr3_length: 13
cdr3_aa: CASREPGTHEQYF
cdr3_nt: TGTGCCAGCAGAGAGCCAGGAACCCACGAGCAGTACTTC

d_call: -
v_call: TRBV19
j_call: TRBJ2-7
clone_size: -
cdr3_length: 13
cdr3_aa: CASSPAEGYEQYF
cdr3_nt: TGTGCCAGTAGTCCTGCGGAAGGGTACGAGCAGTACTTC

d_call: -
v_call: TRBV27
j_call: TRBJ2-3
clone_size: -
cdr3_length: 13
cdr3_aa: CASSLRGTDTQYF
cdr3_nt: TGTGCCAGCAGTTTACGGGGAACAGATACGCAGTATTTT

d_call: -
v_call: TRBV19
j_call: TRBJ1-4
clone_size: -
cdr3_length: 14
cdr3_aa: CASSNSQVNEKLFF
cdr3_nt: TGTGCCAGTAGTAATTCACAGGTTAATGAAAAACTGTTTTTT

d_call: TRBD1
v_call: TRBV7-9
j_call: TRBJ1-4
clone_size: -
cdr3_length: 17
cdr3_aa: CASSSGSSGTDNEKLFF
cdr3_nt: TGTGCCAGCAGCTCAGGATCCTCCGGGACAGATAATGAAAAACTGTTTTTT

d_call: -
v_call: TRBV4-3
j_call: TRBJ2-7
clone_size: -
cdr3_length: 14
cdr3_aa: CASSQDPAAIEQYF
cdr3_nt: TGCGCCAGCAGCCAAGATCCAGCGGCGATCGAGCAGTACTTC

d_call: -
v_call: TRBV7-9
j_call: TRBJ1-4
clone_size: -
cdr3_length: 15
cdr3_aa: CASSLAIDVNEKLFF
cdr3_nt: TGTGCCAGCAGCTTAGCGATAGACGTTAATGAAAAACTGTTTTTT

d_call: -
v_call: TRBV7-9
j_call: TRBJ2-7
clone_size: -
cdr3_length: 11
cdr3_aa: CASSLGAEQYF
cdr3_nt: TGTGCCAGCAGCTTAGGGGCCGAGCAGTACTTC

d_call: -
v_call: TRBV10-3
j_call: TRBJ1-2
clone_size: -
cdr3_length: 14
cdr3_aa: CAISEDRINYGYTF
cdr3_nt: TGTGCCATCAGTGAAGACAGAATAAACTATGGCTACACCTTC

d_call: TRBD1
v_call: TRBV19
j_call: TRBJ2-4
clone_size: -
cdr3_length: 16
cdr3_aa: CASSIGQGWPKNIQYF
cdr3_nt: TGTGCCAGTAGTATCGGACAGGGGTGGCCCAAAAACATTCAGTACTTC

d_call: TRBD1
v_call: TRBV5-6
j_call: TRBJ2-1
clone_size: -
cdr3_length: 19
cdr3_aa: CASSLWRDRDYSSYNEQFF
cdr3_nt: TGTGCCAGCAGCTTGTGGCGGGACAGGGATTATAGCTCCTACAATGAGCAGTTCTTC

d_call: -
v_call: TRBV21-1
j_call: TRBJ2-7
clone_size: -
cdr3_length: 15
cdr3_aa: CASSKAPQTSYEQYF
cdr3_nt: TGTGCCAGCAGCAAAGCGCCTCAGACCTCGTACGAGCAGTACTTC

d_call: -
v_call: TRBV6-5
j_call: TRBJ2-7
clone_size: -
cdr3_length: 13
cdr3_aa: CASSYRETYEQYF
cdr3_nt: TGTGCCAGCAGTTATCGGGAGACCTACGAGCAGTACTTC

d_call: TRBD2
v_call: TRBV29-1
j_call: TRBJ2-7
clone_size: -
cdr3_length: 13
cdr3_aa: CSVLAGHSYEQYF
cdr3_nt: TGCAGCGTACTAGCGGGGCACTCCTACGAGCAGTACTTC

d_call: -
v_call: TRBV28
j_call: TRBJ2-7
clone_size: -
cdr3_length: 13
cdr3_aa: CASSLAVAYEQYF
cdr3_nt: TGTGCCAGCAGTTTGGCAGTAGCCTACGAGCAGTACTTC

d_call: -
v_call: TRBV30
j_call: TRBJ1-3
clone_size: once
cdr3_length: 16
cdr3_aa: CALGDGTVSSGNTIYF
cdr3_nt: TGTGCCCTAGGCGATGGGACGGTGAGCTCTGGAAACACCATATATTTT

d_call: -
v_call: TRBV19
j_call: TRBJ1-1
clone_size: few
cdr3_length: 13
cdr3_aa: CASSIVPGTEAFF
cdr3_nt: TGTGCCAGTAGTATAGTCCCGGGAACTGAAGCTTTCTTT

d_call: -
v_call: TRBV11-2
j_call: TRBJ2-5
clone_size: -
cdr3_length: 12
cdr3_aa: CASSLDGETQYF
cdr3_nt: TGTGCCAGCAGCTTAGATGGTGAGACCCAGTACTTC

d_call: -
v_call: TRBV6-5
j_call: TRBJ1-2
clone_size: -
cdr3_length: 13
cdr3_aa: CASTPSGNYGYTF
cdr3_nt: TGTGCCAGCACCCCAAGCGGTAACTATGGCTACACCTTC